One and the same sample provided the 14 T cell receptor beta chains below, sequenced in a study of blood T cell repertoires in COVID-19. Generated by immunoSEQ multiplex PCR, the TCRdb table keeps only in-frame clones and is missing some. This sample has some 45,000 clones, with 92% found just once. Sequencing input: peripheral blood. These receptors all stem from a man aged 50 to 60 with active COVID-19.

The chain carries TRBV29-1 and TRBJ2-1; TRBD2 aligns across 9 bases. V lost 0 bases, J lost 8 bases, and 11 bases stayed unmatched. The CDR3 contains 16 residues. Germline lookup yields CDR1 SQVTM and CDR2 ANQGSEA. Here the CDR3 DNA reads TGCAGCGTTGAAGATCGGACTAGCGCCCGGGTGGATGAGCAGTTCTTC. Translated, it gives CSVEDRTSARVDEQFF.

The CDR3 is CATNRQGPTEQYF. CDR3 nucleotide sequence: TGTGCCACAAACCGCCAGGGCCCCACCGAGCAGTACTTC. The chain combines TRBV2 with TRBJ2-7, with D perhaps TRBD1 (5 bases). Germline V gives CDR1 SNHLY, CDR2 FYNNEI. The CDR3 consists of 13 residues. The ends were cut back, 10 bases at V and 6 bases at J, with 19 bases in the middle.

The V and J genes are TRBV2 and TRBJ2-3; 15 positions match TRBD2. J was trimmed by 4 bases and V by 5 bases; bases with no gene match: 4. Germline loops: CDR1 SNHLY, CDR2 FYNNEI. The length of the CDR3 is 16 residues. CDR3 nucleotides: TGTGCCAGCAGTTGGACTAGCGGGAGGGCCCCAGATACGCAGTATTTT. Encoded protein: CASSWTSGRAPDTQYF.

The sample holds one count of this clone. The gene calls are TRBV7-8 and TRBJ2-3, with TRBD2 matching 10 bases. After removal of 3 bases from V and 5 bases from J, the junction contained 17 bases not matched to a gene. CDR3 length: 19 residues. CDR1 is SGHVS, CDR2 FQNEAQ, per germline. CDR3 loop: CASSFNVRGSGRALDTQYF. In DNA form, the CDR3 reads TGTGCCAGCAGCTTTAACGTTCGGGGGAGCGGGAGGGCCCTAGATACGCAGTATTTT.

The CDR3 sequence: CASSQDRLSGEQFF. DNA for the CDR3: TGCGCCAGCAGCCAAGATCGTCTCAGCGGGGAGCAGTTCTTC. V and J are TRBV4-1 and TRBJ2-1; D is perhaps TRBD2 (6 bases). V shed 0 bases and J shed 10 bases, with 13 bases lying between them. From germline, CDR1 is MGHRA and CDR2 YSYEKL. The CDR3 totals 14 residues.

The gene calls are TRBV5-4 and TRBJ2-5; 9 bases match TRBD1. Losses at the gene ends were 4 bases for V and 5 bases for J; bases not matched to a gene: 9. The CDR3 sequence is 15 residues long. Germline CDR1 reads SGHNT; CDR2 reads YYREEE (reference sequence). The CDR3 sequence is CASSTGQGLGETQYF. In DNA, the CDR3 is TGTGCCAGCAGCACCGGACAGGGGCTGGGGGAGACCCAGTACTTC. Drawing the rest from reference TRBV5-4 and TRBJ2-5, the complete variable domain is ETGVTQSPTHLIKTRGQQVTLRCSSQSGHNTVSWYQQALGQGPQFIFQYYREEENGRGNFPPRFSGLQFPNYSSELNVNALELDDSALYLCASSTGQGLGETQYFGPGTRLLVL.

The V and J genes are TRBV28 and TRBJ1-2, with a tentative D call TRBD1 (6 bases). Trimming cost V 5 bases and J 4 bases, with 20 bases left between them. Per germline, CDR1 MDHEN and CDR2 SYDVKM. CDR3 length: 16 amino acids. CDR3: CASSGSTGNFLYGYTF. The CDR3 DNA reads TGTGCCAGCAGTGGATCTACAGGGAACTTCCTCTATGGCTACACCTTC.

This sequence joins TRBV20-1 and TRBJ1-6, with a possible D match to TRBD1 (6 bases). From germline, CDR1 is DFQATT and CDR2 SNEGSKA (reference sequence). Trimming shortened V by 3 bases and J by 7 bases, and 13 bases separated the two germline ends. The CDR3 length is 14 residues. CDR3 sequence (DNA): TGCAGTGCTAGTGGGGGGGGCGTGAATTCACCCCTCCACTTT. Translating gives CSASGGGVNSPLHF.

The chain uses TRBV2 and TRBJ1-3; D is unresolved. The CDR3 is made up of 16 amino acids. Deletions cut 7 bases from V and 0 bases from J, with 16 bases between. Germline CDR1 SNHLY, CDR2 FYNNEI. The CDR3 region has the DNA TGTGCCAGCACGAGGAGGCAGGACCTCTCTGGAAACACCATATATTTT. This sequence encodes CASTRRQDLSGNTIYF.

The CDR3 reads CASSPTFPGLAGGGELFF. DNA for the CDR3: TGCGCCAGCAGTCCAACCTTCCCGGGACTAGCGGGAGGCGGGGAGCTGTTTTTT. V gene TRBV10-2 combines with J gene TRBJ2-2, with 15 bases that match TRBD2. This CDR3 comprises 18 residues. Per the germline V gene, CDR1 is WSHSY and CDR2 is SAAADI. V lost 5 bases, J lost 7 bases, and 11 bases stayed unmatched.

The J gene is TRBJ2-3, the V gene TRBV24-1, with 10 bases that match TRBD2. This CDR3 is built from 17 residues. V shed 4 bases, J shed 2 bases, and the junction held 8 bases outside the gene matches. CDR1 KGHDR and CDR2 SFDVKD come from the germline V gene. The CDR3 is CATSDRVAGGITDTQYF. DNA for the CDR3: TGTGCCACCAGTGACCGTGTAGCGGGAGGAATCACAGATACGCAGTATTTT.

The V call is TRBV6-6, the J call TRBJ1-6; TRBD1 might be the D (5 bases). The CDR3 contains 15 residues. The germline V and J ends were trimmed by 5 bases and 8 bases, with 16 bases remaining between them. Germline V gives CDR1 MNHNY, CDR2 SVGAGI (reference sequence). CDR3 in DNA: TGTGCCAGCAGTAGCCCAGGGATCCGAGATTCACCCCTCCACTTT. It is translated as CASSSPGIRDSPLHF.

The V gene is TRBV5-4, the J gene TRBJ2-3; D not certain. The CDR3 sequence is 13 residues long. Germline loops: CDR1 SGHNT, CDR2 YYREEE (reference sequence). Trimming left V 4 bases short and J 4 bases short, with 10 bases between. The CDR3 bases are TGTGCCAGCAGCGTGGTATTCGCAGATACGCAGTATTTT. Protein: CASSVVFADTQYF. Based on the CDR3 plus reference TRBV5-4 and TRBJ2-3, the full variable domain is ETGVTQSPTHLIKTRGQQVTLRCSSQSGHNTVSWYQQALGQGPQFIFQYYREEENGRGNFPPRFSGLQFPNYSSELNVNALELDDSALYLCASSVVFADTQYFGPGTRLTVL.

The rearrangement links TRBV25-1 to TRBJ1-4, with TRBD1 as a possible D gene (5 bases). The CDR3 contains 15 residues. CDR1 is MGHDK and CDR2 is SYGVNS in the germline V gene. Trimming stripped 4 bases from V and 3 bases from J, with 12 bases between. The CDR3 DNA reads TGTGCCAGCAGTGCCACGTCCAGGGCTAATGAAAAACTGTTTTTT. The encoded protein is CASSATSRANEKLFF.